These T cell receptor beta chains were read from a single sample in a study of T cells in Graves' hyperthyroidism and ophthalmopathy. TCRdb recomputed calls from the multiplex PCR reads with MiXCR, one row per CDR3 protein. This sample has about 530,000 distinct CDR3 sequences, with roughly 15% found just once. The specimen sequenced was blood. The receptors derive from a young woman with Graves' ophthalmopathy. Each CDR3 is given without its conserved first and last residue. Each record gives: V gene, J gene, CDR3 protein.

>TRBV15|TRBJ1-1
ATGSLKQGLEAF
>TRBV29-1|TRBJ1-2
SVEFSYGYT
>TRBV12-3/TRBV12-4|TRBJ2-1
ASSPGVGRTYNEQF
>TRBV4-3|TRBJ2-2
ASSQYTPNTGELF
>TRBV3-1|TRBJ2-1
ASSQLGGEQF
>TRBV5-1|TRBJ1-5
ASSLQAGANQPQH
>TRBV7-2|TRBJ2-2
ASSSSGLAGVGGELF
>TRBV5-5|TRBJ2-5
ASSPVAGQETQY
>TRBV7-8|TRBJ2-5
ASSLVQGAQETQY
>TRBV11-2|TRBJ2-1
ASSSGLAGGRTYNEQF
>TRBV15|TRBJ2-1
ATSSPGGSTYNEQF
>TRBV28|TRBJ1-1
ASSWDTLGPPSLNTEAF
>TRBV30|TRBJ1-2
AWSTLTGDHGYT
>TRBV28|TRBJ1-1
ASRQDLTLNTEAF
>TRBV2|TRBJ1-5
ASSDDSSNQPQH
>TRBV29-1|TRBJ1-1
SVPGTGVVNTEAF
>TRBV6-1|TRBJ1-2
ASSEEFGTGSYGYT
>TRBV28|TRBJ1-1
ASSVGLMNTEAF
>TRBV7-9|TRBJ2-1
ASSPLAGAAYNEQF
>TRBV6-1|TRBJ1-5
ASSEWRGSNQPQH
>TRBV5-1|TRBJ1-5
ASSRDFGNQPQH
>TRBV9|TRBJ2-7
ASSVGGQGFESYEQY
>TRBV14|TRBJ2-2
ASSQVASSANTGELF
>TRBV9|TRBJ2-7
ASSARDAGPSYEQY
>TRBV2|TRBJ1-1
ASTRGRQTEAF
>TRBV2|TRBJ1-2
ASSVGQIAYGYT
>TRBV4-1|TRBJ1-1
ASSQDAGPGRTEAF
>TRBV7-2|TRBJ2-5
ASSLERETQY
>TRBV5-1|TRBJ1-6
ASSLGDQLYNSPLH
>TRBV28|TRBJ2-1
ASRVRDYHMRYNEQF
>TRBV30|TRBJ1-2
AWGRIYGYT
>TRBV11-2|TRBJ2-2
ASSGLRGPTGELF
>TRBV29-1|TRBJ2-7
SVSRSRYEQY
>TRBV10-3|TRBJ2-1
ATGWERGAYNEQF
>TRBV20-1|TRBJ2-7
SARRTGSSYEQY
>TRBV24-1|TRBJ1-2
ATSDLGGYGYT
>TRBV29-1|TRBJ1-1
SVSADSPEAF
>TRBV6-1|TRBJ2-7
ASSVYLGLYEQY
>TRBV20-1|TRBJ1-3
SAKVGGAGSTIY
>TRBV24-1|TRBJ1-3
ATRWGAPAGNTIY
>TRBV7-6|TRBJ2-3
ASSLALDTQY
>TRBV27|TRBJ1-1
ASSPLRDLNTEAF
>TRBV11-2|TRBJ2-1
ASSGGSGTGEQF
>TRBV27|TRBJ2-1
ASSSPSFRLAGGDEQF
>TRBV20-1|TRBJ1-1
SARTAGGSFGTEAF
>TRBV6-4|TRBJ2-1
ASSGPGLAGPSYNEQF
>TRBV7-2|TRBJ1-3
ASSLEGQGAPGNTIY
>TRBV2|TRBJ2-7
ASSDYSEQY
>TRBV7-3|TRBJ2-1
ASSLKGSYNEQF
>TRBV29-1|TRBJ1-1
SVEAHRGTEAF
>TRBV11-2|TRBJ1-1
ASSKGAKSEAF
>TRBV27|TRBJ1-1
ASSLSREGFEAF
>TRBV7-6|TRBJ1-6
ASSLDNTRSSPLH
>TRBV18|TRBJ1-3
ASSPTPTPSSGNTIY